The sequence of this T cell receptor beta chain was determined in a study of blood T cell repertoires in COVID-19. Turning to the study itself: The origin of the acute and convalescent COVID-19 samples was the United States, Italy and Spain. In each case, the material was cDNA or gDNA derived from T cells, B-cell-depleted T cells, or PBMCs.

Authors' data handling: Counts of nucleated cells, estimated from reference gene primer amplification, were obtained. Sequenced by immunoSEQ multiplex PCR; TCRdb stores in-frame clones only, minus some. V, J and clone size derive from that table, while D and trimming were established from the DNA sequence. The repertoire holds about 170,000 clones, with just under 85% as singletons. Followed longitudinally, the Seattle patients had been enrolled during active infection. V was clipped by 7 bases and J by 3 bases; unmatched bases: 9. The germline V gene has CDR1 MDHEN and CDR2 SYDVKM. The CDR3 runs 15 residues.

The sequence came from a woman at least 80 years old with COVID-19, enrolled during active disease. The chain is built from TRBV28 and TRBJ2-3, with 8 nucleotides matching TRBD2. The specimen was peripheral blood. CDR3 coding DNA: TGTGCCAGCACCCGAACTAGCGGCCGAACAGATACGCAGTATTTT. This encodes CASTRTSGRTDTQYF.